A single TCR beta chain is shown here with its context. This sample is part of a study of blood T cells in healthy people across ages. The authors ran a second PCR of about 6 to 11 cycles using a sample-barcoded 5' primer and a J-beta primer mix. TCRdb re-derived calls from the 5' RACE reads in MiXCR, one entry per CDR3 protein. The repertoire holds some 760,000 distinct CDR3 sequences, around a quarter seen once, with more than 3% in the top ten. These records were also assigned to another study, of T cells of mothers and their children.

The sequenced material came from blood. This sequence was found in a boy aged 5 to 17 in good health.

CDR3 in amino acids: CASSVKTASGNTYAYEQYF. The CDR3 region has the DNA TGTGCCAGCAGCGTGAAAACGGCTAGCGGGAACACCTACGCCTACGAGCAGTACTTC. The chain is built from TRBV7-2 and TRBJ2-7; the match to TRBD2 covers 9 bases. This CDR3 is 19 amino acids long. Germline-derived CDR1 and CDR2 are SGHTA and FQGNSA. Trimming took 5 bases from V and 2 from J; bases not matched to a gene: 19.